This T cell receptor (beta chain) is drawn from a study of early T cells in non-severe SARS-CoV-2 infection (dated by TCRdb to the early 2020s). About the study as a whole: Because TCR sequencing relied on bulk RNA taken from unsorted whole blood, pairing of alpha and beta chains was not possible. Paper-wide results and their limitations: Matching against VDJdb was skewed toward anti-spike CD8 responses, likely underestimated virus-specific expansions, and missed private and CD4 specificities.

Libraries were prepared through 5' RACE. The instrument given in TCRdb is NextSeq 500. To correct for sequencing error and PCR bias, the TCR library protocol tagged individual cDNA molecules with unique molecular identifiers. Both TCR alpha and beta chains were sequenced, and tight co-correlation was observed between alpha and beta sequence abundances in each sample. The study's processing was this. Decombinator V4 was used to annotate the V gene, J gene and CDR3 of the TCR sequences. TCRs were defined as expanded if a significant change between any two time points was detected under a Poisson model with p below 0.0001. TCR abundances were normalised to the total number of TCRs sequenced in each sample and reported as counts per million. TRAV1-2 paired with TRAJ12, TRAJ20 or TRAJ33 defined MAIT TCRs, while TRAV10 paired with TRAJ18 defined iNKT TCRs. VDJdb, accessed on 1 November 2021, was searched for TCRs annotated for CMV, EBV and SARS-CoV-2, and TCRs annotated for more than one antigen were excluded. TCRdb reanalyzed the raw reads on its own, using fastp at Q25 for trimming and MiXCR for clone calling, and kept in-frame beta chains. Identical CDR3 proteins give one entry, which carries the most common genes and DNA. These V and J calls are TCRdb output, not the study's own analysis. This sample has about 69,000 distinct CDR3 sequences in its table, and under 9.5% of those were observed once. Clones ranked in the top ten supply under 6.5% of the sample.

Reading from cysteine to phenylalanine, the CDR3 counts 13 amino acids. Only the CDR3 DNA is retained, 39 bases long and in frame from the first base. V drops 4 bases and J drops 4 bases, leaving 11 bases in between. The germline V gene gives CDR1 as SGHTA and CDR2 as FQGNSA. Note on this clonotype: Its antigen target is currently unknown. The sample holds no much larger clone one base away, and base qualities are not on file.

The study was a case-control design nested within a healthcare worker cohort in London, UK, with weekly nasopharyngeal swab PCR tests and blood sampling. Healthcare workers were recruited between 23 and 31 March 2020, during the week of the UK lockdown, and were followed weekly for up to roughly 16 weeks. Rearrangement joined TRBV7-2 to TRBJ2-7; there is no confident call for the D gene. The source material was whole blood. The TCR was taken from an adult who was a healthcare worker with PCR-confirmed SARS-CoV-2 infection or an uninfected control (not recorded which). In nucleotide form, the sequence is TGTGCCAGCAGCTCGACGATGAGATACGAGCAGTACTTC. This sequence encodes CASSSTMRYEQYF.